The 19 T cell receptor beta chains in this list originate from one sample, sequenced in a study of regulatory T cells in long-lasting Graves disease. Stated time point: newly diagnosed GD, antithyroid drugs for less than 3 months. Following extraction of RNA from PBMCs, that RNA was used to make the TCR library. The authors built TCR beta libraries using iRepertoire HTBI primers and Arm-PCR of CDR3 regions. TCRdb called the multiplex PCR reads again in MiXCR, with one record for every CDR3 protein. Seen here are 350,000 to 550,000 distinct CDR3 sequences, around 17% observed once, and the top ten hold about 25%. These data are also associated with another study on T cells in Graves' hyperthyroidism and ophthalmopathy.

Material: peripheral blood mononuclear cells (PBMCs), obtained at new diagnosis, from a patient treated with antithyroid drugs. These receptors were collected from a woman in her late teens or twenties with Graves disease.

Ten or more counts support this clonotype. The rearrangement links TRBV12-5 to TRBJ1-2; weak D call: TRBD1 (6 bases). The germline V and J ends were trimmed by 1 base and 9 bases, with 15 bases remaining between them. Germline CDR1 LGHNT, CDR2 FRNRAP. The CDR3 loop spans 14 amino acids. In DNA, the CDR3 is TGTGCTAGTGGTTTGGGGGACACTAGCTTTCGCTACACCTTC. Amino acid sequence: CASGLGDTSFRYTF.

The chain employs TRBV28 and TRBJ2-2; TRBD1 agrees at 9 bases. Germline lookup yields CDR1 MDHEN and CDR2 SYDVKM. The CDR3 has 15 residues. J was trimmed by 4 bases and V by 4 bases; bases with no gene match: 4. This chain's CDR3 is CASSWDREGTGELFF. In nucleotides, the CDR3 is TGTGCCAGCAGTTGGGACAGGGAAGGCACCGGGGAGCTGTTTTTT.

This clonotype was observed a handful of times. The chain has TRBV10-3 and TRBJ2-5; 10 bases map to TRBD2. Germline CDR1 ENHRY, CDR2 SYGVKD. CDR3 size: 17 residues. V gave up 0 bases and J gave up 2 bases; unmatched junction bases: 6. The DNA for the CDR3 is TGTGCCATCAGTGAGTCAGTAACTAGCGGGGAGCAAGAGACCCAGTACTTC. It specifies CAISESVTSGEQETQYF.

This clonotype has at least ten counts. This sequence joins TRBV20-1 and TRBJ2-7, with 7 bases identical to TRBD1. Per the germline V gene, CDR1 is DFQATT and CDR2 is SNEGSKA (reference sequence). The V gene end was trimmed by 6 bases and the J gene end by 7 bases; junction bases not matched to a gene: 6. The CDR3 extends over 11 amino acids. The CDR3 reads CSARQGEEQYF. The DNA of the CDR3 is TGCAGTGCAAGACAGGGTGAAGAGCAGTACTTC.

Ten or more counts support this clonotype. This chain links TRBV6-2 or TRBV6-3 with TRBJ1-2; tentative D call: TRBD1 (6 bases). The CDR3 has 13 amino acids. Trimming stripped 0 bases from V and 6 bases from J, with 8 bases between. The germline CDR1 and CDR2 sequences are MNHEY and SVGEGT. CDR3 region: CASSYSAGDGYTF. For the CDR3, the DNA is TGTGCCAGCAGTTACTCGGCAGGGGATGGCTACACCTTC.

This chain connects TRBV19 to TRBJ1-1; the match to TRBD1 covers 7 bases. The CDR3 is 14 amino acids. Germline V gene lookup returns CDR1 LNHDA and CDR2 SQIVND (reference sequence). The junction had 12 bases not matched to a gene; V was cut back by 10 bases and J by 4 bases. The CDR3 reads CAIAKTGSGTEAFF. The CDR3 DNA reads TGTGCCATTGCAAAGACAGGGAGCGGCACTGAAGCTTTCTTT.

Remarks on this clonotype: A much bigger clone sits one base away, suggesting this may be a read error. The genes are TRBV7-2 and TRBJ1-4, with TRBD1 identical over 8 bases. The germline gives CDR1 SGHTA, CDR2 FQGNSA. This CDR3 is built from 17 residues. Written as DNA, the CDR3 is TGTGCCAGCAGCCTAGACAGGGGTCCTGGTTCGAATGAAGAACTGTTTTTT. This sequence encodes CASSLDRGPGSNEELFF.

There are a few counts of this clonotype. J is TRBJ2-7 and V is TRBV20-1, with 7 bases lining up with TRBD1. With 4 bases clipped from V and 4 bases from J, the junction kept 10 bases outside the gene matches. The germline V gene encodes CDR1 DFQATT and CDR2 SNEGSKA (reference sequence). This CDR3 comprises 14 residues. CDR3: CSAKEGGALYEQYF. The CDR3 DNA sequence: TGCAGTGCTAAAGAAGGGGGCGCTTTATACGAGCAGTACTTC.

The chain is built from TRBV25-1 and TRBJ2-1, with unresolved D. Trimming left V 5 bases short and J 10 bases short, with 9 bases between. Germline CDR1 reads MGHDK; CDR2 reads SYGVNS. The CDR3 loop spans 11 amino acids. The CDR3 region is CASSRDTEQFF. CDR3 DNA: TGTGCCAGCAGTAGGGATACCGAGCAGTTCTTC.

CDR3 DNA: TGCAGTGCTAGAGGACCTTTGTCAGGGGAGCAGTTCTTC. As protein: CSARGPLSGEQFF. The rearrangement joins TRBV20-1 to TRBJ2-1, with D possibly being TRBD1 (5 bases). Germline V gives CDR1 DFQATT, CDR2 SNEGSKA (reference sequence). V was trimmed by 1 base and J by 10 bases, leaving 14 bases between them. The CDR3 totals 13 residues.

This rearrangement joins TRBV28 to TRBJ1-3; TRBD1 aligns across 9 bases. Trimming cost V 3 bases and J 4 bases; bases outside gene matches: 7. Germline V gene data show CDR1 as MDHEN and CDR2 as SYDVKM. The CDR3 runs to 16 residues. In nucleotides, the CDR3 is TGTGCCAGCAGTTTTCAGGGGGGACAGGGCGGAAACACCATATATTTT. Encoded protein: CASSFQGGQGGNTIYF.

As regards this clonotype: This may stem from a read error, because a much larger clone lies one nucleotide away. The rearrangement uses TRBV28 and TRBJ2-7, with 9 bases fitting TRBD2. CDR1 is MDHEN and CDR2 is SYDVKM in the germline V gene. The CDR3 extends over 16 amino acids. The V gene end was trimmed by 1 base and the J gene end by 9 bases; junction bases not matched to a gene: 13. The CDR3 region is CASSLLGGRGICGQYF. Here the CDR3 DNA reads TGTGCCAGCAGTTTATTAGGCGGGAGGGGGATCTGCGGGCAGTACTTC. Drawing the rest from reference TRBV28 and TRBJ2-7, the complete variable domain is DVKVTQSSRYLVKRTGEKVFLECVQDMDHENMFWYRQDPGLGLRLIYFSYDVKMKEKGDIPEGYSVSREKKERFSLILESASTNQTSMYLCASSLLGGRGICGQYFGPGTRLTVT.

The chain carries TRBV7-2 and TRBJ1-4, with D unresolved. Germline V lookup: CDR1 SGHTA, CDR2 FQGNSA. Trimming took 3 bases from V and 4 from J, leaving 9 bases between them. The CDR3 consists of 14 residues. The CDR3 loop reads CASSFGLNNEKLFF. The CDR3 nucleotides read TGTGCCAGCAGCTTTGGACTTAATAATGAAAAACTGTTTTTT.

This clonotype showed up many times. The gene calls are TRBV6-2 or TRBV6-3 and TRBJ1-1, with no clear D. CDR1 MNHEY and CDR2 SVGEGT come from the germline V gene. The CDR3 length is 12 residues. V lost 2 bases and J lost 8, with 9 bases in between. For the CDR3, the DNA is TGTGCCAGCAGTTACGACCTAGGAGAAGCTTTCTTT. As protein: CASSYDLGEAFF.

The gene calls are TRBV10-2 and TRBJ2-4, with 14 nucleotides matching TRBD2. The CDR3 has 17 amino acids. After removal of 3 bases from V and 0 bases from J, the junction contained 1 base not matched to a gene. Germline V lookup: CDR1 WSHSY, CDR2 SAAADI. The DNA for the CDR3 is TGCGCCAGCAGTGACGGACTAGCGGGGGGAGCCAAAAACATTCAGTACTTC. This translates into CASSDGLAGGAKNIQYF.

This clonotype was detected many times. J is TRBJ1-1 and V is TRBV3-1; D is unclear. V was pared by 1 base and J by 5 bases, with 2 bases between. Germline V gene lookup returns CDR1 LGHDT and CDR2 YNNKEL (reference sequence). The CDR3 is 11 amino acids. CDR3 sequence reads: CASSQVTEAFF. CDR3 nucleotides: TGTGCCAGCAGCCAAGTGACTGAAGCTTTCTTT.

This chain connects TRBV5-1 to TRBJ2-7; weak D call: TRBD1 (6 bases). V lost 7 bases, J lost 3 bases, and 14 bases lay in between. CDR1 is SGHRS and CDR2 is YFSETQ in the germline V gene. The CDR3 contains 13 residues. CDR3 nucleotide sequence: TGCGCCAGCCGTCAAAGGACAGACTACGAGCAGTACTTC. The encoded protein is CASRQRTDYEQYF.

This clonotype appeared a few times. The chain links TRBV19 to TRBJ2-2; 12 bases match TRBD2. The germline V gene encodes CDR1 LNHDA and CDR2 SQIVND (reference sequence). V lost 5 bases to trimming and J lost 0 bases; unmatched junction nucleotides: 4. The CDR3 covers 17 residues. As DNA, the CDR3 is TGTGCCAGTAGTGTACTAGCGGGAGGTTCGAACACCGGGGAGCTGTTTTTT. It codes for CASSVLAGGSNTGELFF.

This clonotype showed up many times. The chain is built from TRBV6-2 or TRBV6-3 and TRBJ2-3, with 16 bases fitting TRBD2. The CDR3 loop spans 18 amino acids. Germline V gene sequence: CDR1 MNHEY, CDR2 SVGEGT. Trimming took 6 bases from V and 2 from J; bases not matched to a gene: 8. DNA of the CDR3: TGTGCCAGCAGCGGGACTAGCGGGAGGGCCCTCTACACAGATACGCAGTATTTT. Its protein product is CASSGTSGRALYTDTQYF.